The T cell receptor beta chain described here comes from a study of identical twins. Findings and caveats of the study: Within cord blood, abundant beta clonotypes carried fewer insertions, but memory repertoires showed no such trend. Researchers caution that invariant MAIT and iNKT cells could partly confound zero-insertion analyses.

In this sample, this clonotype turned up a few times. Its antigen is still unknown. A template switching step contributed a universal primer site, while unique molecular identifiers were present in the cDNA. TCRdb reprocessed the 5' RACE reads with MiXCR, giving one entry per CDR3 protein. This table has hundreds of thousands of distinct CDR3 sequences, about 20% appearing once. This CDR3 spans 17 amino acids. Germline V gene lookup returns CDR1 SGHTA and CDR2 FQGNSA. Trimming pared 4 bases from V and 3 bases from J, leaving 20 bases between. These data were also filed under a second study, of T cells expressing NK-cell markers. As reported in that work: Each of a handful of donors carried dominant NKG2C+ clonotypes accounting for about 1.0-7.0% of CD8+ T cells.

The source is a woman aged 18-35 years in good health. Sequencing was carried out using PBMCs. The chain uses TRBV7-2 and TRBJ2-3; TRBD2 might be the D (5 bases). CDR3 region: CASSSRLPPRRTDTQYF. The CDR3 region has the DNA TGTGCCAGCAGCTCGCGACTCCCCCCTAGGAGGACAGATACGCAGTATTTT.